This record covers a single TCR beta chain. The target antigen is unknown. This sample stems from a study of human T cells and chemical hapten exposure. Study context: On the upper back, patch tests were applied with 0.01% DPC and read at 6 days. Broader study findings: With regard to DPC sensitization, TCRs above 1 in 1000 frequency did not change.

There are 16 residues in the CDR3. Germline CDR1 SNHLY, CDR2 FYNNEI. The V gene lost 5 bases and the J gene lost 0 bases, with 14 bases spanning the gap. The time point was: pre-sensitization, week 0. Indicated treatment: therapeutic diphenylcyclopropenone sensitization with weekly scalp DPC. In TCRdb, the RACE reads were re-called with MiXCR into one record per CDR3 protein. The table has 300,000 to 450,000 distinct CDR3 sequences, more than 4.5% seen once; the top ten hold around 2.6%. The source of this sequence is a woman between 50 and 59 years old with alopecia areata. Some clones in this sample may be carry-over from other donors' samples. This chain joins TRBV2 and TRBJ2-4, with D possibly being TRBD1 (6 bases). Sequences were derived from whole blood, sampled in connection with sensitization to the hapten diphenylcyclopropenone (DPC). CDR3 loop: CASSPKGVLAKNIQYF. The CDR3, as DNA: TGTGCCAGCAGTCCCAAGGGGGTCCTAGCCAAAAACATTCAGTACTTC.